This T cell receptor (beta chain) was recorded in a study of shared clonotypes between healthy human individuals. Unmatched junction bases numbered 4, after V lost 5 bases and J lost 3 bases. The germline gives CDR1 SEHNR, CDR2 FQNEAQ (reference sequence). This CDR3 comprises 14 residues. Generated by immunoSEQ multiplex PCR, the TCRdb table keeps only in-frame clones and is missing some. The repertoire holds about 1 million clones, with about 84% as singletons. Sequenced: memory CD4+ T cells from PBMCs. The subset was: CD45RA-negative fraction. The chain links TRBV7-9 to TRBJ1-1, with 9 bases aligning to TRBD1. The receptor's source is a man between 18 and 35 years old in good health. Some clones in this sample may be carry-over from other donors' samples. CDR3 amino acids: CASSPRTGDTEAFF. As DNA, the CDR3 is TGTGCCAGCAGCCCAAGGACAGGGGACACTGAAGCTTTCTTT.